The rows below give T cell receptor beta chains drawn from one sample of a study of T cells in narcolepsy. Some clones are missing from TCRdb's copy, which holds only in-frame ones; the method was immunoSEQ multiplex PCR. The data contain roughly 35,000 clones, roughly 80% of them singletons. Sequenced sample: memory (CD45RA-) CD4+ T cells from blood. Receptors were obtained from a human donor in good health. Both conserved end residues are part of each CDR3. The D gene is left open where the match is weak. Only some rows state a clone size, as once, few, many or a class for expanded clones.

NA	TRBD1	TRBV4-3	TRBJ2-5	CASSLDRATIETQYF	TGCGCCAGCAGCCTGGACAGGGCTACGATTGAGACCCAGTACTTC
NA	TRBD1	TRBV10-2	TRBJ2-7	CASSGTGGAYEQYF	TGCGCCAGCAGTGGGACAGGGGGCGCCTACGAGCAGTACTTC
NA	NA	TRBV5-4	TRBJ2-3	CASSPYGPSTDTQYF	TGTGCCAGCAGCCCCTATGGCCCCAGCACAGATACGCAGTATTTT
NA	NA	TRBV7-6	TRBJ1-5	CASTFTRDLYQPQHF	TGTGCCAGCACCTTTACCCGGGACCTTTATCAGCCCCAGCATTTT
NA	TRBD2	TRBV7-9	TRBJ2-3	CASSFSGSTDTQYF	TGTGCCAGCAGTTTTAGCGGGAGCACAGATACGCAGTATTTT
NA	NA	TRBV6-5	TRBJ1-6	CASSRTFGGSPLHF	TGTGCCAGCAGCAGGACTTTTGGGGGTTCACCCCTCCACTTT
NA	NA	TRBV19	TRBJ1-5	CASSTTRGVNQPQHF	TGTGCCAGTAGTACGACACGAGGGGTAAATCAGCCCCAGCATTTT
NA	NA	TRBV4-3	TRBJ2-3	CASSQGGAQYF	TGCGCCAGCAGCCAAGGGGGGGCGCAGTATTTT
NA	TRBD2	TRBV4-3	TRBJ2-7	CASSQVLASGVIYEQYF	TGCGCCAGCAGCCAAGTTTTGGCTAGCGGGGTGATCTACGAGCAGTACTTC
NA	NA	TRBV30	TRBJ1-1	CAWSGYTEAFF	TGTGCCTGGAGTGGGTACACTGAAGCTTTCTTT
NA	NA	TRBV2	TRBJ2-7	CASSQGVSSFEQYF	TGTGCCAGCAGCCAAGGAGTCTCCTCGTTTGAGCAGTACTTC
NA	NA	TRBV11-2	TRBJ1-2	CASSLGPSTRGSGYTF	TGTGCCAGCAGCCTAGGCCCGAGCACCCGGGGTTCCGGCTACACCTTC
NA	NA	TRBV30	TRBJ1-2	CAFPPKANSYGYTF	TGTGCCTTCCCCCCTAAGGCTAACTCCTATGGCTACACCTTC
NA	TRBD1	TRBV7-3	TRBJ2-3	CASSAGTGITDTQYF	TGTGCCAGCAGCGCCGGGACAGGGATCACAGATACGCAGTATTTT
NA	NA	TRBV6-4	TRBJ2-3	CASGHRDSAFGTDTQYF	TGTGCCAGCGGCCATCGGGACTCCGCCTTTGGCACAGATACGCAGTATTTT
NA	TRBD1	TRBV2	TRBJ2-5	CASRADRVGLETQYF	TGTGCCAGCAGGGCCGACAGGGTGGGGCTGGAGACCCAGTACTTC
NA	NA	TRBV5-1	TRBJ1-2	CASRYAENYGYTF	TGCGCCAGCAGGTACGCGGAAAACTATGGCTACACCTTC
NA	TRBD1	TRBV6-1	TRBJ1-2	CASAPDRAENYGYTF	TGTGCCAGCGCCCCGGACAGGGCCGAAAACTATGGCTACACCTTC
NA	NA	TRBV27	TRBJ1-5	CASSTNRKPQHF	TGTGCCAGCAGTACAAACAGGAAGCCCCAGCATTTT
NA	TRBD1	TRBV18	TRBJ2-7	CASSPGTGVHDEQYF	TGTGCCAGCTCACCTGGGACAGGTGTTCACGACGAGCAGTACTTC
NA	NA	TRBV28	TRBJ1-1	CASNPAPARTEAFF	TGTGCCAGCAACCCTGCACCGGCCAGAACTGAAGCTTTCTTT
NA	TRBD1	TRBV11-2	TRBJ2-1	CASSPDRADNEQFF	TGTGCCAGCAGCCCGGACAGGGCGGACAATGAGCAGTTCTTC
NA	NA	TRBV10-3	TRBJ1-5	CAISPTDGNNQPQHF	TGTGCCATCAGCCCGACCGACGGGAACAATCAGCCCCAGCATTTT
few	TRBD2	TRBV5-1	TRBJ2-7	CASSARGGGVEQYF	TGCGCCAGCAGCGCGAGAGGCGGGGGGGTCGAGCAGTACTTC
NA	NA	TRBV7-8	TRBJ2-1	CASSFPTIGRNEQFF	TGTGCCAGCAGCTTCCCGACCATAGGAAGGAATGAGCAGTTCTTC
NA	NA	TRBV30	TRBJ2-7	CASTLGAGSYEQYF	TGTGCCTCTACTCTAGGGGCGGGCTCCTACGAGCAGTACTTC
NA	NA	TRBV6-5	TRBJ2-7	CASSKVGQNYEQYF	TGTGCCAGCAGTAAGGTAGGACAGAACTACGAGCAGTACTTC
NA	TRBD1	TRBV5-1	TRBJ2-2	CASRWTGAANTGELFF	TGCGCCAGCAGATGGACAGGGGCCGCGAACACCGGGGAGCTGTTTTTT
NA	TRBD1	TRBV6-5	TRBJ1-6	CASTGQGYNSPLHF	TGTGCCAGCACCGGACAGGGGTATAATTCACCCCTCCACTTT
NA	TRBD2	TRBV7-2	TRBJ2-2	CASTPGLAGGLANTGELFF	TGTGCCAGCACCCCAGGACTAGCGGGGGGCCTGGCGAACACCGGGGAGCTGTTTTTT
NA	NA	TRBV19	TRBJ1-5	CASSIGGDGPQHF	TGTGCCAGTAGTATAGGTGGGGATGGGCCCCAGCATTTT
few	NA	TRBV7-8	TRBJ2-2	CASSRSWSGELFF	TGTGCCAGCAGTCGAAGTTGGTCCGGGGAGCTGTTTTTT
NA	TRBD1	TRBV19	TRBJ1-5	CASSDRASNQPQHF	TGTGCCAGTAGTGACAGGGCGAGCAATCAGCCCCAGCATTTT
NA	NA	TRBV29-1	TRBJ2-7	CSVRRDPSYEQYF	TGCAGCGTGCGCCGGGACCCCTCCTACGAGCAGTACTTC
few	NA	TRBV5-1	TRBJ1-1	CASAPRDGNTEAFF	TGCGCCAGCGCCCCCCGCGACGGGAACACTGAAGCTTTCTTT
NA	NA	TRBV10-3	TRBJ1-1	CAIRDPGPGRITEAFF	TGTGCCATCAGGGACCCGGGCCCAGGGCGCATCACTGAAGCTTTCTTT
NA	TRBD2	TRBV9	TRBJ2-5	CASSPGLAGETQYF	TGTGCCAGCAGCCCCGGACTAGCGGGAGAGACCCAGTACTTC
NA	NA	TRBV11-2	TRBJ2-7	CASSQGLGHKSSYEQYF	TGTGCCAGCAGCCAGGGATTGGGGCACAAGAGCTCCTACGAGCAGTACTTC
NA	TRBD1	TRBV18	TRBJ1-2	CASSLAPGQGPGAAANYGYTF	TGTGCCAGCTCACTGGCACCGGGACAGGGTCCGGGAGCGGCGGCTAACTATGGCTACACCTTC
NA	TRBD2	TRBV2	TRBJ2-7	CASRPTSGGGGEQYF	TGTGCCAGCAGACCTACTAGCGGGGGAGGTGGCGAGCAGTACTTC
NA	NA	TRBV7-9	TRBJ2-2	CASSFEAGSTGELFF	TGTGCCAGCAGCTTTGAAGCAGGGAGTACCGGGGAGCTGTTTTTT
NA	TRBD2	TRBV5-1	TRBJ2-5	CASSLLPVAGVGGETQYF	TGCGCCAGCAGCTTGCTCCCTGTAGCGGGAGTGGGGGGAGAGACCCAGTACTTC
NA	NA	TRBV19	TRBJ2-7	CASRNAGYSYEQYF	TGTGCCAGTAGGAACGCCGGCTACTCCTACGAGCAGTACTTC
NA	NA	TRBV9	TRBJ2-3	CASSVDSVTDTQYF	TGTGCCAGCAGCGTAGACTCTGTCACAGATACGCAGTATTTT
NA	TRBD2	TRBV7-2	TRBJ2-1	CASSLDGGSSYNEQFF	TGTGCCAGCAGCTTAGACGGCGGGAGCTCCTACAATGAGCAGTTCTTC
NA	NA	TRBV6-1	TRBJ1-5	CASRRQINQPQHF	TGTGCCAGCAGAAGGCAGATAAATCAGCCCCAGCATTTT